The rows below give T cell receptor beta chains drawn from one sample of a study of cytomegalovirus exposure and HLA in healthy donors. Sequenced by immunoSEQ multiplex PCR; TCRdb stores in-frame clones only, minus some. The table has roughly 120,000 clones, 88% seen once. The sample was PBMCs. The receptors here all came from a woman aged 18-29 years in good health and CMV-seropositive. Each CDR3 is given with its conserved first and last residue. Fields, in order: clone size, J gene, V gene, D gene, CDR3 DNA, CDR3 protein. A D gene is named only where the DNA matches it firmly. Part of the rows lack a size; the others show once, few, many or a class for expanded clones.

abundance: NA; j_gene: TRBJ2-1; v_gene: TRBV2; d_gene: TRBD2; CDR3nt: TGTGCCAGCAGTAGACTAGCGGGGGGGAGGGCTGAGCAGTTCTTC; CDR3aa: CASSRLAGGRAEQFF
abundance: NA; j_gene: TRBJ1-6; v_gene: TRBV14; d_gene: NA; CDR3nt: TGTGCCAGCAGCCCGAGGGGAGGGTGGAGCTCACCCCTCCACTTT; CDR3aa: CASSPRGGWSSPLHF
abundance: NA; j_gene: TRBJ2-7; v_gene: TRBV7-8; d_gene: TRBD2; CDR3nt: TGTGCCAGCAGCTTAGCTCCGGCTAGCGGGGGGTCCTACGAGCAGTACTTC; CDR3aa: CASSLAPASGGSYEQYF
abundance: NA; j_gene: TRBJ2-7; v_gene: TRBV19; d_gene: TRBD1; CDR3nt: TGTGCCAGTAGTCCAGCAGGGGGTAGAATAACCTACGAGCAGTACTTC; CDR3aa: CASSPAGGRITYEQYF
abundance: NA; j_gene: TRBJ2-5; v_gene: TRBV11-3; d_gene: NA; CDR3nt: TGTGCCAGCAGCCCCGACCAGGGAGAGACCCAGTACTTC; CDR3aa: CASSPDQGETQYF
abundance: NA; j_gene: TRBJ2-2; v_gene: TRBV5-6; d_gene: TRBD2; CDR3nt: TGTGCCAGCAGTCGTCTTGTCGGGGGGGCCAGGGCCGGGGAGCTGTTTTTT; CDR3aa: CASSRLVGGARAGELFF
abundance: NA; j_gene: TRBJ1-5; v_gene: TRBV15; d_gene: TRBD1; CDR3nt: TGTGCCACCAGCAGATTGGACAGGGGGCATCAGCCCCAGCATTTT; CDR3aa: CATSRLDRGHQPQHF
abundance: NA; j_gene: TRBJ2-5; v_gene: TRBV6-1; d_gene: NA; CDR3nt: TGTGCCAGCAGTGAAGTTGTCAGGGTAGGCGAGACCCAGTACTTC; CDR3aa: CASSEVVRVGETQYF
abundance: NA; j_gene: TRBJ2-3; v_gene: TRBV5-4; d_gene: TRBD1; CDR3nt: TGTGCCAGCAGCCGGACCGGGACAGGGACAGATACGCAGTATTTT; CDR3aa: CASSRTGTGTDTQYF
abundance: few; j_gene: TRBJ1-3; v_gene: TRBV19; d_gene: TRBD1; CDR3nt: TGTGCCAGTAGTATGGGACAGGGGACGGACACCATATATTTT; CDR3aa: CASSMGQGTDTIYF
abundance: NA; j_gene: TRBJ2-2; v_gene: TRBV4-3; d_gene: NA; CDR3nt: TGCGCCAGCAGCCTCCGGGACGGGGAGCTGTTTTTT; CDR3aa: CASSLRDGELFF
abundance: once; j_gene: TRBJ2-1; v_gene: TRBV15; d_gene: NA; CDR3nt: TGTGCCACCAGCAGAGATGTCTCGTACAATGAGCAGTTCTTC; CDR3aa: CATSRDVSYNEQFF
abundance: NA; j_gene: TRBJ2-2; v_gene: TRBV7-9; d_gene: TRBD1; CDR3nt: TGTGCCAGCAGCTCGACTGCACAGGGGGCGGTCGGGGAGCTGTTTTTT; CDR3aa: CASSSTAQGAVGELFF
abundance: NA; j_gene: TRBJ1-5; v_gene: TRBV5-1; d_gene: NA; CDR3nt: TGCGCCAGCAGCTTGGACACGGGAGATCAGCCCCAGCATTTT; CDR3aa: CASSLDTGDQPQHF
abundance: NA; j_gene: TRBJ2-3; v_gene: TRBV7-8; d_gene: TRBD2; CDR3nt: TGTGCCAGCAGCGCTCGCCTAGCGGGGTACACAGATACGCAGTATTTT; CDR3aa: CASSARLAGYTDTQYF
abundance: NA; j_gene: TRBJ2-1; v_gene: TRBV7-6; d_gene: TRBD2; CDR3nt: TGTGCCAGCACCTCGGGGGGGGTCTACAATGAGCAGTTCTTC; CDR3aa: CASTSGGVYNEQFF
abundance: NA; j_gene: TRBJ2-3; v_gene: TRBV6-1; d_gene: NA; CDR3nt: TGTGCCAGCAGTGACAACAGCCTTCTCACAGATACGCAGTATTTT; CDR3aa: CASSDNSLLTDTQYF
abundance: NA; j_gene: TRBJ1-4; v_gene: TRBV27; d_gene: TRBD1; CDR3nt: TGTGCCAGCAGTTTATGGACAGGAGGAGGTGAAAAACTGTTTTTT; CDR3aa: CASSLWTGGGEKLFF
abundance: NA; j_gene: TRBJ1-5; v_gene: TRBV15; d_gene: NA; CDR3nt: TGTGCCACCAGCCGCAACAGAGAAAATCAGCCCCAGCATTTT; CDR3aa: CATSRNRENQPQHF
abundance: NA; j_gene: TRBJ2-2; v_gene: TRBV11-2; d_gene: NA; CDR3nt: TGTGCCAGCAGCCCGCGGGGCAACGGGGAGCTGTTTTTT; CDR3aa: CASSPRGNGELFF
abundance: NA; j_gene: TRBJ1-2; v_gene: TRBV9; d_gene: NA; CDR3nt: TGTGCCAGCAGCGTAGAGGGGAGGCCGTCGAGTGGCTACACCTTC; CDR3aa: CASSVEGRPSSGYTF
abundance: once; j_gene: TRBJ2-1; v_gene: TRBV5-1; d_gene: TRBD2; CDR3nt: TGCGCCAGCAGCGGGGGGAGGGCAGCCTACAATGAGCAGTTCTTC; CDR3aa: CASSGGRAAYNEQFF
abundance: NA; j_gene: TRBJ2-7; v_gene: TRBV25-1; d_gene: TRBD2; CDR3nt: TGTGCCAGCAGTGATGAAACTAGCGGGAGGACCGCCGAGCAGTACTTC; CDR3aa: CASSDETSGRTAEQYF
abundance: NA; j_gene: TRBJ1-5; v_gene: TRBV19; d_gene: NA; CDR3nt: TGTGCCAGTAGTATAGGAGGGTCGAATCAGCCCCAGCATTTT; CDR3aa: CASSIGGSNQPQHF
abundance: NA; j_gene: TRBJ1-2; v_gene: TRBV19; d_gene: TRBD1; CDR3nt: TGTGCCAGTAGTGTCCCTCGCGACAGGGCTTCACTATATGGCTACACCTTC; CDR3aa: CASSVPRDRASLYGYTF